These 24 T cell receptor beta chains originate from one sample sequenced in a study of molecular identifiers for immune sequencing clone quantification. MiXCR, applied by TCRdb to the PCR reads, yields one record per CDR3 protein. The data show some 93,000 distinct CDR3 sequences, roughly 21% seen once. Sequencing was performed on naive CD8+ T cells from blood, with Jurkat cell RNA spiked in. The sample's subset: FACS-sorted CD8+CD4-CCR7+CD45RA+ naive T cells. Source of these receptors: a human donor in good health. Some libraries in this study had Jurkat cell RNA spiked in.

The rearrangement joins TRBV6-5 to TRBJ2-7, with TRBD1 identical over 7 bases. CDR1 and CDR2 (germline): MNHEY, SVGAGI. CDR3 size: 13 residues. The junction had 4 bases not matched to a gene; V was cut back by 5 bases and J by 3 bases. The chain's CDR3 is CASSLGGFYEQYF. For the CDR3, the DNA is TGTGCCAGCAGTCTAGGGGGCTTCTACGAGCAGTACTTC.

Only a few counts were recorded for this clonotype. The chain employs TRBV10-3 and TRBJ1-1, with D maybe TRBD1 (6 bases). V lost 0 bases and J 6 bases, leaving 14 bases between the germline ends. The germline gives CDR1 ENHRY, CDR2 SYGVKD. The CDR3 extends over 15 amino acids. Here the CDR3 reads CAISESGGRGAEAFF. The CDR3 DNA reads as TGTGCCATCAGTGAGTCAGGGGGAAGGGGGGCTGAAGCTTTCTTT.

This clonotype was counted ten times or more. For the CDR3, the DNA is TGTGCCAGCAGTGAAGGCAGTACTGGAAACACCATATATTTT. It encodes CASSEGSTGNTIYF. V and J are TRBV2 and TRBJ1-3; unclear D gene. The CDR3 sequence is 14 residues long. Per the germline V gene, CDR1 is SNHLY and CDR2 is FYNNEI. Trimming removed 1 base from V and 2 bases from J, with 6 bases in between.

At least ten counts were recorded for this clonotype. The chain couples TRBV4-1 to TRBJ1-1, with a possible D match to TRBD1 (5 bases). Trimming left V 3 bases short and J 5 bases short, with 13 bases between. The length of the CDR3 is 14 residues. From germline, CDR1 is MGHRA and CDR2 YSYEKL. Written as DNA, the CDR3 is TGCGCCAGCAGCCAGTGGGGCGGGGGGACTGAAGCTTTCTTT. Translating gives CASSQWGGGTEAFF.

This clonotype has at least ten counts. This chain connects TRBV2 to TRBJ2-1; 11 bases are shared with TRBD2. J lost 6 bases, V lost 2 bases, and 9 bases had no gene match. The CDR3 contains 17 residues. Germline V lookup: CDR1 SNHLY, CDR2 FYNNEI. The CDR3 here is CASSESVAGGPFNEQFF. Here the CDR3 DNA reads TGTGCCAGCAGTGAAAGTGTAGCGGGAGGGCCGTTCAATGAGCAGTTCTTC.

This clonotype was recorded at least ten times. The chain joins TRBV6-2 or TRBV6-3 to TRBJ2-7, with 7 positions matching TRBD1. The length of the CDR3 is 21 residues. V shed 2 bases, J shed 0 bases, and the junction held 22 bases outside the gene matches. Germline V gene data show CDR1 as MNHEY and CDR2 as SVGEGT. CDR3 sequence: CASSYDPKAPEAGGNSYEQYF. CDR3 in DNA: TGTGCCAGCAGTTACGATCCGAAGGCGCCCGAGGCAGGGGGAAACTCCTACGAGCAGTACTTC.

Details on this clonotype: The germline gene is not matched at one end of the junction; a read error may be the cause. This rearrangement joins TRBV28 to TRBJ1-5; D is unresolved. The CDR3 is made up of 12 amino acids. Germline-derived CDR1 and CDR2 are MDHEN and SYDVKM. CDR3 amino acids: CAGSLGNQPQHF. The CDR3 DNA follows: TGTGCCGGCAGTTTAGGGAATCAGCCCCAGCATTTT.

This clonotype was counted ten times or more. This chain uses TRBV7-9 with TRBJ1-2; unclear D gene. The CDR3 loop spans 12 amino acids. Germline CDR1 is SEHNR and CDR2 is FQNEAQ (reference sequence). Trimming took off 1 base at V and 7 bases at J, with 7 bases between the two ends. The DNA of the CDR3 is TGTGCCAGCAGCTTAGAGGAGGTTGGCTACACCTTC. It translates to CASSLEEVGYTF.

This clonotype was observed at least ten times. The chain employs TRBV7-9 and TRBJ2-7; D remains unclear. Looked up from germline, CDR1 is SEHNR and CDR2 is FQNEAQ (reference sequence). The CDR3 consists of 13 residues. The V gene lost 4 bases and the J gene lost 7 bases, with 14 bases spanning the gap. The CDR3 here is CASSSSVSWEQYF. CDR3 bases: TGTGCCAGCAGCTCTTCTGTATCGTGGGAGCAGTACTTC.

This rearrangement joins TRBV29-1 to TRBJ1-2; D remains ambiguous. CDR3 size: 8 residues. Deletions cut 7 bases from V and 7 bases from J, with 4 bases between. In germline, CDR1 is SQVTM, CDR2 ANQGSEA. DNA of the CDR3: TGCAGCGCACGTGGCTACACCTTC. Translation: CSARGYTF. Combining the CDR3 with reference TRBV29-1 and TRBJ1-2 gives the whole variable domain SAVISQKPSRDICQRGTSLTIQCQVDSQVTMMFWYRQQPGQSLTLIATANQGSEATYESGFVIDKFPISRPNLTFSTLTVSNMSPEDSSIYLCSARGYTFGSGTRLTVV.

This clonotype has a count of ten or more. The V call is TRBV29-1, the J call TRBJ2-1, with 13 bases aligning to TRBD2. This CDR3 region has 15 residues. V dropped 3 bases and J dropped 8; count of bases not matched to a gene: 7. Germline CDR1 and CDR2: SQVTM and ANQGSEA. CDR3 amino acids: CSVDGLAGVWDEQFF. Here the CDR3 DNA reads TGCAGCGTTGACGGACTAGCGGGGGTCTGGGATGAGCAGTTCTTC.

The table lists this clonotype with many counts. The chain employs TRBV7-9 and TRBJ1-3, with a weak D call TRBD1 (5 bases). Trimming shortened V by 4 bases and J by 0 bases, and 16 bases separated the two germline ends. The CDR3 runs 17 residues. Germline V gene lookup returns CDR1 SEHNR and CDR2 FQNEAQ (reference sequence). The CDR3 loop reads CASSSEGLPASGNTIYF. The CDR3 DNA reads as TGTGCCAGCAGCTCCGAGGGACTGCCAGCCTCTGGAAACACCATATATTTT. Combining the CDR3 with reference TRBV7-9 and TRBJ1-3 gives the whole variable domain DTGVSQNPRHKITKRGQNVTFRCDPISEHNRLYWYRQTLGQGPEFLTYFQNEAQLEKSRLLSDRFSAERPKGSFSTLEIQRTEQGDSAMYLCASSSEGLPASGNTIYFGEGSWLTVV.

This clonotype was counted ten times or more. The V call is TRBV30, the J call TRBJ2-7, with D perhaps assigned TRBD1 or TRBD2 (5 bases each). CDR1 GTSNPN and CDR2 SVGIG come from the germline V gene (reference sequence). This CDR3 comprises 13 residues. The V and J ends lost 4 bases and 7 bases respectively, with 17 bases between them. The CDR3, as DNA: TGTGCCTGGAATCGGGACGGAGAAGTAGAGCAGTACTTC. Translated, it gives CAWNRDGEVEQYF.

This clonotype was seen ten or more times. J is TRBJ2-3 and V is TRBV28; TRBD2 matches 14 bases. In germline, CDR1 is MDHEN, CDR2 SYDVKM. V shed 7 bases, J shed 7 bases, and the junction held 7 bases outside the gene matches. The CDR3 is 15 residues long. As DNA, the CDR3 is TGTGCCAGCATCCAAGGACTAGCGGGAGGAAATACGCAGTATTTT. Translation: CASIQGLAGGNTQYF.

There are many counts of this clonotype. This chain uses TRBV5-5 with TRBJ2-7; weak D call: TRBD2 (5 bases). V was trimmed by 0 bases and J by 7 bases, leaving 17 bases between them. Germline V lookup: CDR1 SGHKS, CDR2 YYEKEE (reference sequence). The length of the CDR3 is 15 residues. CDR3 sequence: CASSLGWDSGGEQYF. DNA of the CDR3: TGTGCCAGCAGCTTGGGTTGGGATAGTGGCGGGGAGCAGTACTTC.

This clonotype was counted at least ten times. The genes are TRBV13 and TRBJ1-2, with 7 bases matching TRBD1. The CDR3 is 15 residues long. J lost 1 base, V lost 7 bases, and 9 bases had no gene match. Germline V gene lookup returns CDR1 PRHDT and CDR2 FYEKMQ (reference sequence). CDR3 in DNA: TGTGCCAGCACCAGCGGGACAGCATTTAACTATGGCTACACCTTC. It is translated as CASTSGTAFNYGYTF.

As regards this clonotype: A much larger clone lies a single base off, so this may be a read error. The CDR3 does not end in the conserved phenylalanine or tryptophan, so this is likely a read error. This chain uses TRBV5-1 with TRBJ2-7, with D maybe TRBD1 (6 bases). CDR3 length: 14 residues. V lost 2 bases, J lost 0 bases, and 9 bases lay in between. Germline CDR1 reads SGHRS; CDR2 reads YFSETQ. DNA for the CDR3: TGCGCCAGCAGCTTTTCAGGGGACTCCTACGAGCAGTACTCC. This translates into CASSFSGDSYEQYS.

This clonotype was detected many times. The rearrangement uses TRBV5-6 and TRBJ1-5; D gene ambiguous. V dropped 0 bases and J dropped 3 bases, with 10 bases sitting between them. Germline assignment: CDR1 SGHDT and CDR2 YYEEEE. This CDR3 is 15 amino acids long. As DNA, the CDR3 is TGTGCCAGCAGCTTGGGCAGCGATTACAATCAGCCCCAGCATTTT. Its translation: CASSLGSDYNQPQHF.

This clonotype was counted at least ten times. The chain links TRBV5-6 to TRBJ2-7; no definite D call. The CDR3 covers 13 residues. Germline CDR1 and CDR2: SGHDT and YYEEEE. The germline V and J ends were trimmed by 0 bases and 6 bases, with 10 bases remaining between them. CDR3 residues: CASSLVNEREQYF. CDR3 bases: TGTGCCAGCAGCTTGGTCAATGAGCGCGAGCAGTACTTC.

This clonotype was seen many times. The V gene is TRBV29-1, the J gene TRBJ2-3, with TRBD1 identical over 8 bases. This CDR3 comprises 18 residues. Germline V gives CDR1 SQVTM, CDR2 ANQGSEA. V was pared by 3 bases and J by 4 bases, with 18 bases of the junction left unmatched. The DNA for the CDR3 is TGCAGCGTTGAGGGAATGATATGGACAGGGAGTGTGTCAGATACGCAGTATTTT. This translates into CSVEGMIWTGSVSDTQYF.

This clonotype was seen ten or more times. The V gene is TRBV13, the J gene TRBJ2-1; 10 bases are shared with TRBD2. The CDR3 extends over 15 amino acids. J was trimmed by 8 bases and V by 6 bases; bases with no gene match: 10. The germline CDR1 and CDR2 sequences are PRHDT and FYEKMQ (reference sequence). The CDR3 is CASSQVSSGSYEQFF. CDR3 DNA sequence: TGTGCCAGCAGTCAGGTGTCTAGCGGGAGTTATGAGCAGTTCTTC. Together with reference TRBV13 and TRBJ2-1, the CDR3 gives the full variable domain: AAGVIQSPRHLIKEKRETATLKCYPIPRHDTVYWYQQGPGQDPQFLISFYEKMQSDKGSIPDRFSAQQFSDYHSELNMSSLELGDSALYFCASSQVSSGSYEQFFGPGTRLTVL.

Only a few counts were recorded for this clonotype. At one boundary the junction diverges from the germline segment, which might be a read error. J is TRBJ2-5 and V is TRBV5-3; D is perhaps TRBD1 (5 bases). TRBV5-3 is recorded as an ORF, its role being uncertain. This CDR3 is 13 amino acids long. The CDR3 DNA reads TGTGCCAGCAGCTCAGGGATCCAAGAGACCCAGTACTTC. Protein sequence: CASSSGIQETQYF.

The CDR3 here is CASSPGSGGEAFF. The CDR3, as DNA: TGTGCCAGCAGCCCGGGGTCCGGGGGTGAAGCTTTCTTT. The rearrangement links TRBV12-3 or TRBV12-4 to TRBJ1-1, with TRBD1 as a possible D gene (5 bases). The CDR3 totals 13 residues. Trimming cost V 6 bases and J 7 bases, with 15 bases left between them.

The V call is TRBV9, the J call TRBJ2-1; 10 bases agree with TRBD2. The ends lost 6 bases at V and 7 bases at J; junction bases unmatched: 10. The CDR3 spans 15 residues. The V gene's germline CDR1 is SGDLS and CDR2 YYNGEE. CDR3 in amino acids: CASTTTSGTLNEQFF. The CDR3 DNA sequence: TGTGCCAGCACCACTACTAGCGGGACCCTAAATGAGCAGTTCTTC.